Below, 2 T cell receptor beta chains from the same sample are listed, as sequenced in a study of cytomegalovirus exposure and HLA in healthy donors. Both 60 Vbeta primers and 13 Jbeta primers went into the PCR. Produced via immunoSEQ multiplex PCR; TCRdb's table is partial and in-frame only. This table holds roughly 100,000 clones, over 60% found once. Sequenced material: PBMCs. These receptors were taken from a woman between 50 and 59 years old in good health and CMV-seropositive.

The chain recombines TRBV7-9 with TRBJ2-7; D possibly corresponds to TRBD1 (6 bases). V was cut by 6 bases and J by 5 bases, with 14 bases left in between. Germline V gene lookup returns CDR1 SEHNR and CDR2 FQNEAQ (reference sequence). The CDR3 consists of 13 residues. The CDR3 spells CASRQGARHEQYF. The CDR3 DNA sequence: TGTGCCAGCAGACAGGGCGCACGCCACGAGCAGTACTTC.

The table lists this clone with a few counts. The chain carries TRBV10-3 and TRBJ2-2; 8 bases agree with TRBD1. The J segment lost 7 bases and the V segment lost 0 bases, leaving 7 bases of the junction unmatched. Per the germline V gene, CDR1 is ENHRY and CDR2 is SYGVKD. This CDR3 contains 16 residues. The CDR3 sequence is CAISESRTGKIGELFF. The CDR3 DNA reads as TGTGCCATCAGTGAGTCCCGGACAGGGAAGATCGGGGAGCTGTTTTTT.